The 5 T cell receptor delta chains below come from one sample, sequenced in a study of Vδ1+ human thymocytes. Whole-study findings and limits: Thymic TRG and TRD repertoires appeared highly polyclonal, with Gaussian CDR3 length distributions.

Their specific antigens are unknown. RNA was extracted from the cells and then reverse transcribed. Multiplex PCR used pooled V-gene forward primers and a constant-region reverse primer to amplify CDR3s. TCRdb reanalysed the multiplex PCR reads via CATT. This table has around 60,000 delta-chain clones, more than 12% appearing once. The sequencing input was Vdelta1+ gamma-delta thymocytes from the thymus. Specified subset: FACS-sorted CD3+ TCRalphabeta- TCRVdelta1+ TCRVdelta2- thymocytes. Receptor source: a girl younger than two who had congenital heart surgery.

The rearrangement uses TRDV1 and TRDJ1, with 12 positions matching TRDD3. From germline, CDR1 is TSWWSYY and CDR2 QGS. CDR3 length: 19 amino acids. The V segment lost 0 bases and the J segment 1 base; nucleotides outside the gene matches: 9. The CDR3 here is CALGELPHYWGIPTDKLIF. CDR3 nucleotide sequence: TGTGCTCTTGGGGAACTCCCCCATTACTGGGGGATACCCACCGATAAACTCATCTTT.

A few counts support this clone. J is TRDJ1 and V is TRDV1, with TRDD3 matching over 9 bases. The V gene end was trimmed by 6 bases and the J gene end by 3 bases; junction bases not matched to a gene: 14. The CDR3 is made up of 17 amino acids. The germline V gene has CDR1 TSWWSYY and CDR2 QGS. The CDR3 nucleotides are TGTGCTCTTGGTTCGGGGGATACCCATCGTGGGGCCGATAAACTCATCTTT. It codes for CALGSGDTHRGADKLIF.

This chain links TRDV1 with TRDJ1; TRDD3 matches at 7 bases. This CDR3 is built from 21 residues. Germline CDR1 is TSWWSYY and CDR2 is QGS. V lost 0 bases and J lost 0; bases outside the gene matches: 19. CDR3 residues: CALGELRRTGDAMAYTDKLIF. The CDR3 DNA follows: TGTGCTCTTGGGGAACTAAGACGTACTGGGGATGCTATGGCATACACCGATAAACTCATCTTT.

This clone has more than one count but fewer than ten. J is TRDJ1 and V is TRDV1; D perhaps matches TRDD2 (6 bases). This CDR3 comprises 20 residues. V was pared by 1 base and J by 1 base, with 25 bases between. Per the germline V gene, CDR1 is TSWWSYY and CDR2 is QGS. The CDR3 nucleotides are TGTGCTCTTGGGGAACCCAAGTCCTACACAAAACTATTTTGCACCGATAAACTCATCTTT. Protein sequence: CALGEPKSYTKLFCTDKLIF.

The table lists this clone with a few counts. The chain joins TRDV1 to TRDJ1; 7 nucleotides line up with TRDD3. Germline CDR1 is TSWWSYY and CDR2 is QGS. V dropped 1 base and J dropped 0; count of bases not matched to a gene: 14. The CDR3 sequence is 19 residues long. CDR3: CALGERPPHGDRYTDKLIF. The CDR3 DNA sequence: TGTGCTCTTGGGGAACGTCCCCCTCATGGGGATAGGTACACCGATAAACTCATCTTT.